This record covers a single T cell receptor beta chain. Its antigen is not identified. Assay used: immunoSEQ multiplex PCR; TCRdb lists only in-frame clones, some missing. The sample has nearly 35,000 clones, around 86% seen once. This sample was taken from a study of T cell responses to AZD1222 COVID-19 vaccine. Notes on the study in general: Vaccination with two AZD1222 doses was followed by a rise in Spike-specific TCR breadth and depth. Spike-wide coverage was observed for vaccine-associated CD4 TCRs, with dominant responses at 160-218 and 743-854.

Second doses that came at about 4 or about 12 weeks were put together. V trimming: 5 bases; J trimming: 3 bases; junction bases outside the gene matches: 7. This CDR3 is 15 amino acids long. CDR1 SQVTM and CDR2 ANQGSEA come from the germline V gene. Source: peripheral blood, taken 28 days after the second AZD1222 dose. The receptor was isolated from an adult who received the AZD1222 COVID-19 vaccine. The chain links TRBV29-1 to TRBJ2-7; 13 bases align to TRBD2. This CDR3 is CSVLPGTSGIYEQYF. The DNA of the CDR3 is TGCAGCGTTCTCCCCGGGACTAGCGGGATCTACGAGCAGTACTTC.